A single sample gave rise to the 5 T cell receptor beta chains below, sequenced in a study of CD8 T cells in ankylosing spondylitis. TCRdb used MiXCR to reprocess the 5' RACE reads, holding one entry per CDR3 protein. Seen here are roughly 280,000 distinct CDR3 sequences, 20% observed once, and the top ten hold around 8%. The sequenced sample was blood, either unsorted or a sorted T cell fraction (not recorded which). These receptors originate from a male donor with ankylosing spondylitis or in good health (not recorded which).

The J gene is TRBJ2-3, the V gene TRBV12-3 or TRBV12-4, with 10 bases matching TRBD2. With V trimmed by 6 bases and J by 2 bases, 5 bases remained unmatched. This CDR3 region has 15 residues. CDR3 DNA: TGTGCCAGCAGGATTAGCGGGGGGACCACAGATACGCAGTATTTT. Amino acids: CASRISGGTTDTQYF.

CDR3 amino acids: CSARVEQGGPQGNQPQHF. The CDR3 nucleotides read TGCAGTGCTAGAGTGGAACAGGGAGGCCCCCAGGGCAATCAGCCCCAGCATTTT. The V and J genes are TRBV20-1 and TRBJ1-5, with a tentative D call TRBD1 (6 bases). The ends were cut back, 1 base at V and 2 bases at J, with 21 bases in the middle. This CDR3 is 18 amino acids long. Germline-derived CDR1 and CDR2 are DFQATT and SNEGSKA (reference sequence).

The CDR3 bases are TGCAGCGTCGCCCCCCTCGCGGCCGGGGAGCAGTTCTTC. It translates to CSVAPLAAGEQFF. This sequence joins TRBV29-1 and TRBJ2-1; no reliable D call. The CDR3 length is 13 residues. Trimming took off 6 bases at V and 10 bases at J, with 19 bases between the two ends. Germline values: CDR1 SQVTM, CDR2 ANQGSEA.

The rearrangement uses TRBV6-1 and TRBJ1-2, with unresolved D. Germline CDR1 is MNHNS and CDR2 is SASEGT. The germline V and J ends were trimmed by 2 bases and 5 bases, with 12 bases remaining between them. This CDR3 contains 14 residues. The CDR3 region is CASSENVSRYGYTF. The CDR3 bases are TGTGCCAGCAGTGAAAATGTGTCTAGATATGGCTACACCTTC.

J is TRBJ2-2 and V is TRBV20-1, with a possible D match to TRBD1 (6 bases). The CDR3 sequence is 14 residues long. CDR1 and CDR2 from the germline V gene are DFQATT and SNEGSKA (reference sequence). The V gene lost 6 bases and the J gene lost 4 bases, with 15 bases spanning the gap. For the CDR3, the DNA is TGCAGTGCCTCAGGGGCGTCTCTCACCGGGGAGCTGTTTTTT. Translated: CSASGASLTGELFF.